Below, 12 T cell receptor beta chains from the same sample are listed, as sequenced in a study of blood T cell repertoires in COVID-19. The assay was immunoSEQ multiplex PCR, and TCRdb's table has in-frame clones only and misses some. The sample holds roughly 330,000 clones, around 88% seen once. The sample comprised peripheral blood. These receptors were taken from a woman in her forties or fifties with acute or convalescent COVID-19.

This chain uses TRBV20-1 with TRBJ2-1; D unclear. The CDR3 spans 14 residues. V was pared by 6 bases and J by 10 bases, with 22 bases between. Germline CDR1 is DFQATT and CDR2 is SNEGSKA (reference sequence). The CDR3 reads CSASRVIGGEEQFF. The CDR3 nucleotides read TGCAGTGCGAGTCGGGTCATAGGCGGCGAGGAGCAGTTCTTC.

The chain couples TRBV7-6 to TRBJ2-6; D gene unclear. The V gene's germline CDR1 is SGHVS and CDR2 FNYEAQ. Trimming pared 1 base from V and 2 bases from J, leaving 6 bases between. The CDR3 covers 15 residues. The CDR3 spells CASSLVATGANVLTF. The CDR3 nucleotides are TGTGCCAGCAGCTTAGTAGCTACTGGGGCCAACGTCCTGACTTTC.

This clone was picked up a small number of times. The chain employs TRBV9 and TRBJ2-7; unclear D gene. The CDR3 is 15 amino acids. CDR1 and CDR2 (germline): SGDLS, YYNGEE. V shed 0 bases and J shed 5 bases, with 15 bases lying between them. The CDR3 sequence is CASSVEGLEVNEQYF. For the CDR3, the DNA is TGTGCCAGCAGCGTAGAAGGCCTAGAAGTCAACGAGCAGTACTTC.

This chain joins TRBV30 and TRBJ1-1, with D possibly TRBD1 on 5 matching bases. CDR3 length: 15 residues. Germline-derived CDR1 and CDR2 are GTSNPN and SVGIG (reference sequence). The V and J ends lost 1 base and 1 base respectively, with 13 bases between them. CDR3 amino acids: CAWSAQGHQNTEAFF. DNA for the CDR3: TGTGCCTGGAGTGCGCAAGGACACCAGAACACTGAAGCTTTCTTT. Supplemented by reference TRBV30 and TRBJ1-1, the full variable domain reads SQTIHQWPATLVQPVGSPLSLECTVEGTSNPNLYWYRQAAGRGLQLLFYSVGIGQISSEVPQNLSASRPQDRQFILSSKKLLLSDSGFYLCAWSAQGHQNTEAFFGQGTRLTVV.

The chain recombines TRBV6-5 with TRBJ2-3; D possibly corresponds to TRBD1 (5 bases). Trimming took 2 bases from V and 8 from J, leaving 17 bases between them. The CDR3 extends over 15 amino acids. CDR1 is MNHEY, CDR2 SVGAGI, per germline. CDR3 in DNA: TGTGCCAGCAGTTACATCACTCAGGGCAGTACTACGCAGTATTTT. This translates into CASSYITQGSTTQYF.

V gene TRBV5-5 combines with J gene TRBJ2-1; 9 nucleotides align to TRBD2. V lost 2 bases to trimming and J lost 7 bases; unmatched junction nucleotides: 4. Per germline, CDR1 SGHKS and CDR2 YYEKEE (reference sequence). This CDR3 is 14 amino acids long. The CDR3 protein is CASSFSGSLNEQFF. CDR3 DNA sequence: TGTGCCAGCAGCTTTAGCGGGAGTTTGAATGAGCAGTTCTTC.

The J gene is TRBJ2-1, the V gene TRBV10-3, with 10 bases matching TRBD1. Germline CDR1 ENHRY, CDR2 SYGVKD. The CDR3 spans 13 residues. V lost 10 bases to trimming and J lost 8 bases; unmatched junction nucleotides: 8. This CDR3 reads CATYKTGGDEQFF. The CDR3 coding sequence is TGTGCCACTTATAAGACAGGGGGCGATGAGCAGTTCTTC.

The CDR3 DNA reads as TGTGCCAGCAGCTTAACGTCCCTGTCAGGGTCGAACACTGAAGCTTTCTTT. This codes for CASSLTSLSGSNTEAFF. The V gene is TRBV7-3, the J gene TRBJ1-1, with a possible D match to TRBD1 (5 bases). V lost 0 bases to trimming and J lost 1 base, with 15 bases between them. The CDR3 extends over 17 amino acids. Germline-derived CDR1 and CDR2 are SGHTA and FQGTGA.

This sequence joins TRBV20-1 and TRBJ1-2, with TRBD1 matching 8 bases. The germline CDR1 and CDR2 sequences are DFQATT and SNEGSKA (reference sequence). Trimming cost V 5 bases and J 4 bases; bases outside gene matches: 9. This CDR3 has 14 residues. CDR3 residues: CSAGGGQETYGYTF. The CDR3 region has the DNA TGCAGTGCTGGTGGGGGACAGGAAACCTATGGCTACACCTTC.

This chain uses TRBV19 with TRBJ1-2, with D tentatively TRBD1 (5 bases). Germline CDR1 LNHDA, CDR2 SQIVND (reference sequence). The CDR3 is 14 amino acids. V shed 6 bases and J shed 4 bases, with 15 bases lying between them. CDR3 DNA sequence: TGTGCCAGTAGAATGGGGCCGGATATCTATGGCTACACCTTC. Residues: CASRMGPDIYGYTF.

The chain couples TRBV5-1 to TRBJ1-3; no clear D gene. This CDR3 contains 13 residues. V was trimmed by 4 bases and J by 1 base, leaving 6 bases between them. Germline V gene sequence: CDR1 SGHRS, CDR2 YFSETQ. CDR3 sequence reads: CASSPGSGNTIYF. In nucleotides, the CDR3 is TGCGCCAGCAGCCCGGGGTCTGGAAACACCATATATTTT. Using reference TRBV5-1 and TRBJ1-3 for the parts outside the CDR3, the full variable domain is KAGVTQTPRYLIKTRGQQVTLSCSPISGHRSVSWYQQTPGQGLQFLFEYFSETQRNKGNFPGRFSGRQFSNSRSEMNVSTLELGDSALYLCASSPGSGNTIYFGEGSWLTVV.

V usage is TRBV28 and J usage is TRBJ1-4; 9 bases are shared with TRBD1. This CDR3 contains 15 residues. Losses at the gene ends were 6 bases for V and 8 bases for J; bases not matched to a gene: 10. Germline CDR1 MDHEN, CDR2 SYDVKM. The DNA of the CDR3 is TGTGCCAGCAGCTTCCGGGACAGGGAAGCCGAAAAACTGTTTTTT. Protein product: CASSFRDREAEKLFF.